A selection of T cell receptor beta chains follows, all from one sample in a study of cytomegalovirus exposure and HLA in healthy donors. Method: immunoSEQ multiplex PCR; TCRdb's copy keeps in-frame clones and lacks some. There are around 300,000 clones in the sample; over 85% occur only once, and 2% to 3% lies in the top ten. Sample: PBMCs. The source is a woman under 30 in good health and CMV-seronegative. Each CDR3 is given with its conserved first and last residue. The order of the fields is V gene, J gene, CDR3 protein.

V gene: TRBV7-9
J gene: TRBJ1-3
CDR3 protein: CASSPDQGLRDGNTIYF

V gene: TRBV2
J gene: TRBJ2-7
CDR3 protein: CASKPDTYYEQYF

V gene: TRBV18
J gene: TRBJ2-1
CDR3 protein: CASSRTSGGDPYNEQFF

V gene: TRBV19
J gene: TRBJ2-1
CDR3 protein: CASMGEDYNEQFF

V gene: TRBV7-2
J gene: TRBJ1-2
CDR3 protein: CASSNTGNYGYTF

V gene: TRBV6-5
J gene: TRBJ1-4
CDR3 protein: CASSSTGGNSEKLFF

V gene: TRBV15
J gene: TRBJ2-5
CDR3 protein: CATSRAQGTQYF

V gene: TRBV15
J gene: TRBJ2-1
CDR3 protein: CATGVTGGGFSEQFF

V gene: TRBV2
J gene: TRBJ2-3
CDR3 protein: CASSVGLASRTDTQYF

V gene: TRBV29-1
J gene: TRBJ2-3
CDR3 protein: CSVDGLLDTDTQYF

V gene: TRBV27
J gene: TRBJ2-1
CDR3 protein: CASSSSGAWGEQFF